This TCR beta chain emerged from a study of beta chain features in type 1 diabetes. Study conclusions and caveats: Compared with healthy donors, patients appeared to share more similar naive, central memory and regulatory TCRB repertoires.

Trimming cost V 3 bases and J 1 base, with 6 bases left between them. Per the germline V gene, CDR1 is KGHSH and CDR2 is LQKENI. The CDR3 runs 13 residues. Expressed TCRB transcripts were sequenced after all isolated RNA was converted to cDNA. Measured with immunoSEQ multiplex PCR; TCRdb has only the in-frame clones, and not every one. The table has 300,000 to 400,000 clones, 11% seen once. In its sample, this clone was seen a few times. Its target is unknown. Other DNA sequences of this sample code for an identical CDR3. The V call is TRBV18, the J call TRBJ1-1; tentative D call: TRBD1 (5 bases). The TCR was taken from a woman younger than 45 in good health. The sample comprised naive CD4+ T cells from blood. The CDR3 DNA follows: TGTGCCAGCTCACCGGGGCAGAACACTGAAGCTTTCTTT. Encoded protein: CASSPGQNTEAFF.